This note documents a single TCR beta chain sequence. What it binds is unknown. One end of the junction varies from germline; a read error may be responsible. The data were produced by immunoSEQ multiplex PCR, yet TCRdb's version contains in-frame clones alone and is incomplete. Counted here are 30,000 to 35,000 clones, 65% to 85% occurring once; the ten biggest clones make up approximately 1.1%. This record comes from a study of T cells in narcolepsy. Across the study: Enrolled donors included narcolepsy type 1 or type 2 patients and healthy controls. Study-wide findings and caveats: Autoreactive HCRT-specific and TRIB2-specific clonotypes were marked in same-patient CSF-versus-blood CD4+ comparisons. Some memory CD4+ repertoires had no autoreactive clone sequences. Autoreactive clonotypes reportedly recurred in blood of same and different patients, not controls.

Germline V gene data show CDR1 as LGHNT and CDR2 as FRNRAP. The CDR3 totals 15 residues. The receptor was isolated from a human donor in good health. V gene TRBV12-5 combines with J gene TRBJ1-5; 7 bases align to TRBD1. Material: memory (CD45RA-) CD4+ T cells from blood. CDR3 residues: CASALGQGGNQPQHF. The CDR3 nucleotides read TGTGCTAGTGCTTTGGGGCAGGGGGGCAATCAGCCCCAGCATTTT.